This entry lists 21 T cell receptor beta chains sequenced from one sample in a study of blood T cell repertoires in COVID-19. TCRdb's copy holds only in-frame clones and misses some; the assay was immunoSEQ multiplex PCR. Of more than 150,000 clones listed, 80% to 90% were seen once; the top ten hold roughly an eighth. Material: peripheral blood. The receptors were gathered from a woman of 80 years or more with COVID-19, enrolled during active disease.

The CDR3 protein is CASSPRGSGRFLSYNEQFF. The CDR3 DNA sequence: TGTGCCAGCAGCCCCCGAGGTAGCGGGAGGTTCCTCTCCTACAATGAGCAGTTCTTC. The genes are TRBV5-5 and TRBJ2-1; 10 bases match TRBD2. The CDR3 sequence is 19 residues long. Losses at the gene ends were 4 bases for V and 0 bases for J; bases not matched to a gene: 13. Germline V gene lookup returns CDR1 SGHKS and CDR2 YYEKEE (reference sequence).

The rearrangement joins TRBV3-1 (or the pseudogene TRBV3-2) to TRBJ2-1, with 8 bases that match TRBD2. Per germline, CDR1 LGHDT and CDR2 YNNKEL (reference sequence). CDR3 length equals 17 residues. With V trimmed by 4 bases and J by 2 bases, 10 bases remained unmatched. The CDR3 nucleotides read TGTGCCAGCAGCCCCTCGGGGGGGTTGGGGCCCTACAATGAGCAGTTCTTC. This sequence encodes CASSPSGGLGPYNEQFF.

The genes are TRBV2 and TRBJ2-7; the D is unclear. The V end lost 6 bases, the J end lost 2 bases, and 14 bases lay between the germline ends. Germline values: CDR1 SNHLY, CDR2 FYNNEI. The CDR3 runs to 14 residues. The CDR3 is CASRRFSVAYEQYF. CDR3 nucleotides: TGTGCCAGCAGACGCTTTAGTGTGGCCTACGAGCAGTACTTC.

The chain recombines TRBV3-1 (or the pseudogene TRBV3-2) with TRBJ2-1; 9 nucleotides align to TRBD2. CDR3 size: 15 residues. CDR1 and CDR2 from the germline V gene are LGHDT and YNNKEL (reference sequence). V trimming: 5 bases; J trimming: 10 bases; junction bases outside the gene matches: 12. CDR3: CASSSTSGSGGEQFF. The CDR3, as DNA: TGTGCCAGCAGCTCCACTAGCGGGTCAGGTGGGGAGCAGTTCTTC.

The chain employs TRBV11-3 and TRBJ2-5, with D possibly being TRBD2 (5 bases). With 7 bases removed from V and 1 base from J, the gap between germline ends came to 13 bases. Per the germline V gene, CDR1 is SGHNT and CDR2 is YENEEA. This CDR3 region has 14 residues. The DNA for the CDR3 is TGTGCCAGCACAGTAGCAGCGGCCCAAGAGACCCAGTACTTC. Amino acids: CASTVAAAQETQYF.

The chain joins TRBV27 to TRBJ1-5; TRBD1 is a possible D gene (6 bases). Trimming stripped 0 bases from V and 2 bases from J, with 11 bases between. The CDR3 consists of 16 residues. CDR1 is MNHEY and CDR2 is SMNVEV in the germline V gene (reference sequence). The CDR3, as DNA: TGTGCCAGCAGTTTATCGGCAGGGGAGCGCAATCAGCCCCAGCATTTT. Encoded protein: CASSLSAGERNQPQHF.

This chain uses TRBV12-3 or TRBV12-4 with TRBJ2-1; no definite D call. The length of the CDR3 is 10 residues. V lost 6 bases to trimming and J lost 6 bases, with 3 bases between them. Here the CDR3 DNA reads TGTGCCAGCAGCTTCAATGAGCAGTTCTTC. Encoded protein: CASSFNEQFF.

In its sample, this clone was seen once. The chain has TRBV4-1 and TRBJ1-5, with D unresolved. V was pared by 5 bases and J by 0 bases, with 8 bases between. The CDR3 covers 14 residues. Germline CDR1 is MGHRA and CDR2 is YSYEKL. CDR3 nucleotides: TGCGCCAGCAGCTCGGTTTATAGCAATCAGCCCCAGCATTTT. The encoded protein is CASSSVYSNQPQHF.

The CDR3 loop is CSVEETGGPNYGYTF. CDR3 DNA: TGCAGCGTTGAGGAAACAGGGGGCCCTAACTATGGCTACACCTTC. The chain couples TRBV29-1 to TRBJ1-2; 9 positions match TRBD1. V shed 3 bases, J shed 0 bases, and the junction held 5 bases outside the gene matches. Germline CDR1 and CDR2: SQVTM and ANQGSEA. The CDR3 is 15 amino acids.

J is TRBJ2-3 and V is TRBV7-2, with 8 positions matching TRBD2. Germline V CDR1 and CDR2: SGHTA, FQGNSA. The ends lost 5 bases at V and 8 bases at J; junction bases unmatched: 9. The CDR3 loop spans 14 amino acids. The CDR3 protein is CASSPTGLGVTQYF. The CDR3 DNA follows: TGTGCCAGCAGCCCCACGGGACTAGGAGTTACGCAGTATTTT.

This sequence joins TRBV28 and TRBJ1-6; 7 positions match TRBD1. The CDR3 totals 14 residues. Germline V gene sequence: CDR1 MDHEN, CDR2 SYDVKM. V was clipped by 7 bases and J by 5 bases; unmatched bases: 5. The CDR3 loop is CASTSTGNNSPLHF. CDR3 coding DNA: TGTGCCAGCACCTCGACAGGGAATAATTCACCCCTCCACTTT.

This chain's CDR3 is CASTARGGIAKNIQYF. Written as DNA, the CDR3 is TGTGCCAGCACCGCGAGGGGGGGCATAGCCAAAAACATTCAGTACTTC. V is TRBV11-3 and J is TRBJ2-4; TRBD2 might be the D (7 bases). This CDR3 contains 16 residues. Germline CDR1 SGHNT, CDR2 YENEEA. V shed 7 bases and J shed 0 bases, with 16 bases lying between them.

The chain has TRBV18 and TRBJ2-3, with 8 nucleotides matching TRBD1. CDR1 is KGHSH and CDR2 is LQKENI in the germline V gene. The CDR3 is 15 amino acids. With 3 bases clipped from V and 6 bases from J, the junction kept 8 bases outside the gene matches. The CDR3 region is CASSPGTGVTDTQYF. CDR3 nucleotides: TGTGCCAGCTCACCGGGGACAGGTGTTACGGATACGCAGTATTTT.

This clone was picked up one time. The chain links TRBV6-5 to TRBJ1-1; no clear D gene. Trimming left V 8 bases short and J 0 bases short, with 10 bases between. Germline CDR1 MNHEY, CDR2 SVGAGI. The CDR3 is made up of 13 amino acids. The CDR3 reads CASQLSMNTEAFF. In DNA, the CDR3 is TGTGCCAGCCAACTGAGCATGAACACTGAAGCTTTCTTT.

The V gene is TRBV29-1, the J gene TRBJ2-7; TRBD2 might be the D (6 bases). Germline V gives CDR1 SQVTM, CDR2 ANQGSEA. The germline V and J ends were trimmed by 6 bases and 2 bases, with 20 bases remaining between them. The CDR3 is 15 amino acids. CDR3 in DNA: TGCAGCGTCCTAAAGGGCGGGGAGCCTACCTACGAGCAGTACTTC. This codes for CSVLKGGEPTYEQYF.

The rearrangement joins TRBV19 to TRBJ2-1; a possible D gene is TRBD1 (5 bases). Germline lookup yields CDR1 LNHDA and CDR2 SQIVND (reference sequence). Trimming removed 1 base at V and 7 bases at J, with 5 bases between. The CDR3 consists of 12 residues. The DNA of the CDR3 is TGTGCCAGTAGTATAGCAGGGAATGAGCAGTTCTTC. Translating gives CASSIAGNEQFF.

The chain has TRBV4-2 and TRBJ2-7; no firm D call. CDR3 length equals 14 residues. In germline, CDR1 is LGHNA, CDR2 YNFKEQ. V was shortened by 0 bases and J by 7 bases, with 13 bases between the two germline ends. The CDR3 nucleotides read TGTGCCAGCAGCCAAGATCTTATCCTACGAGAGCAGTACTTC. Encoded protein: CASSQDLILREQYF.

The rearrangement uses TRBV7-2 and TRBJ1-1; no clear D. The CDR3 runs 13 residues. Trimming left V 2 bases short and J 10 bases short, with 14 bases between. Germline V gene lookup returns CDR1 SGHTA and CDR2 FQGNSA. The chain's CDR3 is CASSLRERVPAFF. The DNA of the CDR3 is TGTGCCAGCAGCTTAAGGGAGAGGGTTCCAGCTTTCTTT.

This sequence joins TRBV21-1 and TRBJ1-2; the listed D gene, TRBD1, was not tested against the DNA. TRBV21-1 is annotated as a pseudogene. This CDR3 is built from 17 residues. CDR3: CASSNGATGGLNYGYTF. The CDR3 bases are TGTGCCAGCAGCAATGGGGCGACAGGGGGATTGAACTATGGCTACACCTTC.

The chain uses TRBV5-8 and TRBJ1-1; the D is unclear. V lost 0 bases to trimming and J lost 2 bases, with 2 bases between them. CDR3 size: 12 residues. From germline, CDR1 is SGHTS and CDR2 YDEGEE. CDR3 region: CASSLVNTEAFF. For the CDR3, the DNA is TGTGCCAGCAGCTTGGTAAACACTGAAGCTTTCTTT.

The chain uses TRBV6-1 and TRBJ2-7; D is ambiguous. Germline CDR1 and CDR2: MNHNS and SASEGT. V gave up 2 bases and J gave up 0 bases, with 14 bases separating them. The CDR3 is 16 amino acids. Here the CDR3 DNA reads TGTGCCAGCAGTGAATTGGTGTGGCCAATCTCCTACGAGCAGTACTTC. Its translation is CASSELVWPISYEQYF.